This TCR beta chain appears in the sequencing data of a study of blood T cells in healthy people across ages. Study conclusions and caveats: The study lacked donor CMV status, which possibly confounded expanded clonotype changes.

Primers used in a second PCR of roughly 7 to 12 cycles were a sample-barcoded 5' primer and a J-beta primer mix. TCRdb fed the 5' RACE reads into MiXCR, producing one record per CDR3 protein. The sample lists 450,000 to 600,000 distinct CDR3 sequences; roughly a quarter were seen once. Notes on this clonotype: Its antigen is undetermined.

These same data were also listed under a study on T cells of mothers and their children. That study reports: RNA that had been extracted went wholly into cDNA synthesis, at about 1.5 ug per 15 ul. Mother-child pairs who were related displayed a slightly higher overlap than unrelated pairs, a difference that was non-significant.

The sample consisted of blood. This clonotype originated in a boy between 2 and 15 years old in good health.

The CDR3 is CASSLAKRGRMNTEAFF. DNA for the CDR3: TGCGCCAGCAGCTTGGCAAAACGGGGACGGATGAACACTGAAGCTTTCTTT. The V and J genes are TRBV5-1 and TRBJ1-1; D may be TRBD1 (5 bases). From germline, CDR1 is SGHRS and CDR2 YFSETQ. CDR3 size: 17 residues. V lost 0 bases to trimming and J lost 0 bases, with 15 bases between them.